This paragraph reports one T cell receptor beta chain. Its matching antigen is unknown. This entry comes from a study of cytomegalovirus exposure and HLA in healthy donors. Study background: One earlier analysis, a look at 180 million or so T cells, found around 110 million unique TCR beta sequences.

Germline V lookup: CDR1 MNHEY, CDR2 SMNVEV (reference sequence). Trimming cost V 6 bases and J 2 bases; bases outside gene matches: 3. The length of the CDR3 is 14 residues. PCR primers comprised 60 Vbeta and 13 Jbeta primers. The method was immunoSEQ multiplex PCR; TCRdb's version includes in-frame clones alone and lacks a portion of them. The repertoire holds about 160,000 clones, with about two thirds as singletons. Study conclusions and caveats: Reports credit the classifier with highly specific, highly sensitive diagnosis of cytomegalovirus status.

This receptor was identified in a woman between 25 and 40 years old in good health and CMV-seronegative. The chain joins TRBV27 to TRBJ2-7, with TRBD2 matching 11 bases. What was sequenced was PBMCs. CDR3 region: CASRNSGRAYEQYF. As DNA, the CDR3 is TGTGCCAGCAGAAATAGCGGGAGGGCCTACGAGCAGTACTTC.